These 30 T cell receptor beta chains originate from one sample sequenced in a study of shared clonotypes between healthy human individuals (dated by TCRdb to the early 2020s). Library creation used the immunoSEQ multiplex PCR assay. TCRdb carries this immuneACCESS record with in-frame sequences only. Its versions omit some clonotypes, under half of them owing to an unresolved V gene in the studies checked, with the rest unexplained. In this sample the table shows 950,000 to 1,100,000 clones, about 75% of which occur a single time. Jointly, the top ten make up roughly 1.4% of the sample. Sequencing input: memory CD4+ T cells sorted from blood. Reading the label with the study, this specimen's cell subset or site is: CD45RA-negative fraction. The receptor set was obtained from a man aged 18-30 years in good health.

This clone was seen just once. The chain is built from TRBV10-3 and TRBJ1-5; D is ambiguous. The V gene lost 0 bases and the J gene lost 2 bases, with 11 bases spanning the gap. Germline CDR1 reads ENHRY; CDR2 reads SYGVKD. The CDR3 consists of 16 residues. CDR3 region: CAISESGGGRNQPQHF. The CDR3 region has the DNA TGTGCCATCAGTGAGTCCGGAGGCGGTCGCAATCAGCCCCAGCATTTT.

This clone has a count of ten or more. V and J are TRBV27 and TRBJ1-1, with 11 positions matching TRBD1. The CDR3 extends over 17 amino acids. Trimming removed 5 bases from V and 4 bases from J; junction bases left unmatched: 12. CDR1 MNHEY and CDR2 SMNVEV come from the germline V gene (reference sequence). The CDR3 loop is CASSEYWTGGWGTEAFF. CDR3 DNA sequence: TGTGCCAGCAGTGAATACTGGACAGGGGGCTGGGGCACTGAAGCTTTCTTT.

The chain employs TRBV29-1 and TRBJ2-7, with TRBD1 matching 9 bases. Germline CDR1 and CDR2: SQVTM and ANQGSEA. J gave up 3 bases and V 6 bases, and 3 bases lay outside the gene matches. There are 12 residues in the CDR3. The CDR3 sequence: CSVKTGGYEQYF. The CDR3 coding sequence is TGCAGCGTAAAGACAGGGGGCTACGAGCAGTACTTC.

The chain combines TRBV19 with TRBJ2-3; TRBD1 agrees at 8 bases. Germline-derived CDR1 and CDR2 are LNHDA and SQIVND (reference sequence). The CDR3 loop spans 14 amino acids. The V gene end was trimmed by 4 bases and the J gene end by 5 bases; junction bases not matched to a gene: 5. The DNA for the CDR3 is TGTGCCAGTAGTACTGGACAGGGCGTAGATACGCAGTATTTT. It translates to CASSTGQGVDTQYF.

The rearrangement links TRBV29-1 to TRBJ2-5; no reliable D call. This CDR3 has 11 amino acids. Germline values: CDR1 SQVTM, CDR2 ANQGSEA. Trimming left V 2 bases short and J 0 bases short, with 1 base between. In nucleotides, the CDR3 is TGCAGCGTTGAATACCAAGAGACCCAGTACTTC. Amino acids: CSVEYQETQYF. Supplemented by reference TRBV29-1 and TRBJ2-5, the full variable domain reads SAVISQKPSRDICQRGTSLTIQCQVDSQVTMMFWYRQQPGQSLTLIATANQGSEATYESGFVIDKFPISRPNLTFSTLTVSNMSPEDSSIYLCSVEYQETQYFGPGTRLLVL.

The rearrangement uses TRBV11-2 and TRBJ1-2; 9 nucleotides agree with TRBD1. Trimming took 4 bases from V and 8 from J; bases not matched to a gene: 14. CDR3 length: 16 amino acids. CDR1 is SGHAT and CDR2 is FQNNGV in the germline V gene. CDR3 sequence (DNA): TGTGCCAGCAGCTCCTTCGGGACAGGGATCTATGGAGGCTACACCTTC. Its translation: CASSSFGTGIYGGYTF.

The gene calls are TRBV7-9 and TRBJ1-6; 9 nucleotides align to TRBD1. The V gene's germline CDR1 is SEHNR and CDR2 FQNEAQ (reference sequence). The V segment lost 5 bases and the J segment 7 bases; nucleotides outside the gene matches: 3. The CDR3 spans 14 residues. The DNA for the CDR3 is TGTGCCAGCAGCCCCGGACAGGGGAATTCACCCCTCCACTTT. Its protein is CASSPGQGNSPLHF.

V is TRBV28 and J is TRBJ1-1; 9 bases map to TRBD1. Germline-derived CDR1 and CDR2 are MDHEN and SYDVKM. The CDR3 runs 17 residues. V lost 5 bases and J lost 4; bases outside the gene matches: 14. The CDR3: CASSGNRGLIYSTEAFF. The CDR3 coding sequence is TGTGCCAGCAGTGGAAACAGGGGGCTCATCTACAGCACTGAAGCTTTCTTT.

The V call is TRBV21-1, the J call TRBJ1-6; TRBD1 is the table's D call and was not checked against the DNA. TRBV21-1 is a listed pseudogene. The CDR3 spans 14 residues. This CDR3 is CASSNWQGRSPLHF. The CDR3 DNA reads TGTGCCAGCAGCAATTGGCAGGGGAGATCACCCCTCCACTTT.

The chain links TRBV23-1 to TRBJ2-3, with TRBD2 as a possible D gene (5 bases). TRBV23-1 falls under the ORF class, with uncertain function. V was trimmed by 0 bases and J by 4 bases, leaving 8 bases between them. The CDR3 covers 14 residues. CDR3 nucleotides: TGCGCCAGCAGTCAATCGGAGGTCGCAGATACGCAGTATTTT. It codes for CASSQSEVADTQYF.

The V gene is TRBV7-6, the J gene TRBJ2-5, with D hard to call. The CDR3 has 14 amino acids. The germline CDR1 and CDR2 sequences are SGHVS and FNYEAQ. Trimming removed 2 bases at V and 2 bases at J, with 9 bases between. As DNA, the CDR3 is TGTGCCAGCAGCTTAACGTCTTTTCAAGAGACCCAGTACTTC. Translation: CASSLTSFQETQYF.

This clone occurred a few times. The V call is TRBV6-1, the J call TRBJ1-2; D gene uncertain. The CDR3 runs 12 residues. CDR1 MNHNS and CDR2 SASEGT come from the germline V gene. The V gene lost 7 bases and the J gene lost 1 base, with 7 bases spanning the gap. The DNA of the CDR3 is TGTGCCAGCAACGAGTTTAACTATGGCTACACCTTC. Protein sequence: CASNEFNYGYTF.

This rearrangement joins TRBV10-1 to TRBJ1-1; the match to TRBD1 covers 8 bases. In germline, CDR1 is WNHNN, CDR2 SYGVQD (reference sequence). This CDR3 has 13 amino acids. The trim removed 7 bases at V and 2 bases at J, leaving 3 bases unmatched. CDR3 sequence: CASIGQGNTEAFF. DNA for the CDR3: TGCGCCAGCATTGGACAGGGTAACACTGAAGCTTTCTTT.

This chain joins TRBV2 and TRBJ2-1; TRBD2 is a possible D gene (6 bases). This CDR3 contains 14 residues. Germline CDR1 and CDR2: SNHLY and FYNNEI. Trimming removed 6 bases from V and 9 bases from J, with 18 bases in between. The CDR3 DNA sequence: TGTGCCAGCAGGGCGGGACTGCCCCGGGGTGAGCAGTTCTTC. Encoded protein: CASRAGLPRGEQFF.

This clone was observed a handful of times. The rearrangement uses TRBV27 and TRBJ1-6; 11 bases are a match to TRBD1. The ends lost 5 bases at V and 1 base at J; junction bases unmatched: 7. CDR3 length: 18 residues. Germline-derived CDR1 and CDR2 are MNHEY and SMNVEV (reference sequence). The CDR3 here is CASSPLGQGVSYNSPLHF. For the CDR3, the DNA is TGTGCCAGCAGTCCCTTGGGACAGGGGGTTTCCTATAATTCACCCCTCCACTTT.

The chain carries TRBV28 and TRBJ1-3; D possibly corresponds to TRBD1 (5 bases). V was shortened by 8 bases and J by 1 base, with 9 bases between the two germline ends. This CDR3 region has 13 residues. The germline gives CDR1 MDHEN, CDR2 SYDVKM. The CDR3 DNA reads TGTGCCAGCGGGGGACTATCTGGAAACACCATATATTTT. This encodes CASGGLSGNTIYF.

This clone has more than one count but fewer than ten. V usage is TRBV20-1 and J usage is TRBJ2-7, with D possibly being TRBD1 (5 bases). CDR3 length: 11 amino acids. Germline CDR1 is DFQATT and CDR2 is SNEGSKA (reference sequence). Here the CDR3 DNA reads TGCGGCTGCCAGGGTACCTACGAGCAGTACTTC. It yields the protein CGCQGTYEQYF.

V gene TRBV9 combines with J gene TRBJ2-7, with TRBD1 matching over 9 bases. The CDR3 runs 16 residues. V dropped 0 bases and J dropped 4; count of bases not matched to a gene: 8. Germline V gene sequence: CDR1 SGDLS, CDR2 YYNGEE. CDR3 residues: CASSVGGQGGLYEQYF. In DNA, the CDR3 is TGTGCCAGCAGCGTAGGGGGACAGGGAGGACTTTACGAGCAGTACTTC.

The chain is built from TRBV30 and TRBJ1-6, with D perhaps TRBD1 (6 bases). The germline V gene encodes CDR1 GTSNPN and CDR2 SVGIG (reference sequence). V lost 0 bases and J 7 bases, leaving 13 bases between the germline ends. The CDR3 is made up of 15 amino acids. CDR3 sequence (DNA): TGTGCCTGGAGTGTAGTTACAGGGCGAAATTCACCCCTCCACTTT. This translates into CAWSVVTGRNSPLHF.

A single count supports this clone. The V call is TRBV6-8, the J call TRBJ2-3, with D possibly being TRBD2 (5 bases). The CDR3 length is 14 residues. Germline V gene lookup returns CDR1 MNHGY and CDR2 SAAAGT. V lost 8 bases, J lost 0 bases, and 12 bases lay in between. This chain's CDR3 is CASLDCPSTDTQYF. CDR3 DNA sequence: TGTGCCAGCCTGGACTGCCCTAGCACAGATACGCAGTATTTT.

The chain joins TRBV6-6 to TRBJ1-5, with TRBD1 matching over 7 bases. Per germline, CDR1 MNHNY and CDR2 SVGAGI (reference sequence). V gave up 6 bases and J gave up 6 bases; unmatched junction bases: 5. The CDR3 length is 13 residues. In nucleotides, the CDR3 is TGTGCCAGCAGGTCGCAGGGGGTTCAGCCCCAGCATTTT. It codes for CASRSQGVQPQHF.

The chain employs TRBV4-1 and TRBJ1-4; D is ambiguous. The CDR3 sequence is 16 residues long. The germline V gene has CDR1 MGHRA and CDR2 YSYEKL. V dropped 1 base and J dropped 0 bases, with 9 bases sitting between them. CDR3 nucleotide sequence: TGCGCCAGCAGCCAAGGATCCTTTGCAACTAATGAAAAACTGTTTTTT. Its protein is CASSQGSFATNEKLFF.

This rearrangement joins TRBV10-2 to TRBJ2-5; D not certain. The CDR3 sequence is 12 residues long. The V end lost 3 bases, the J end lost 6 bases, and 8 bases lay between the germline ends. Germline-derived CDR1 and CDR2 are WSHSY and SAAADI. The chain's CDR3 is CASSDGGKTQYF. CDR3 DNA sequence: TGCGCCAGCAGTGACGGCGGAAAGACCCAGTACTTC.

The V gene is TRBV13, the J gene TRBJ2-7; 13 bases match TRBD2. V gave up 5 bases and J gave up 12 bases; unmatched junction bases: 10. The CDR3 is 14 amino acids. In germline, CDR1 is PRHDT, CDR2 FYEKMQ (reference sequence). The CDR3 region is CASSIGTSGTSRYF. Written as DNA, the CDR3 is TGTGCCAGCAGCATCGGGACTAGCGGGACTTCGCGGTACTTC.

The V and J genes are TRBV9 and TRBJ1-2; D is uncertain. Trimming removed 4 bases at V and 3 bases at J, with 16 bases between. The CDR3 has 15 residues. Germline V gene sequence: CDR1 SGDLS, CDR2 YYNGEE. The CDR3 region has the DNA TGTGCCAGCAGCCTCCGCGGGAGTTTGGACTATGGCTACACCTTC. Its translation is CASSLRGSLDYGYTF.

The V gene is TRBV9, the J gene TRBJ2-3; 7 bases line up with TRBD2. Trimming removed 3 bases from V and 2 bases from J; junction bases left unmatched: 6. Germline loops: CDR1 SGDLS, CDR2 YYNGEE. This CDR3 contains 15 residues. This CDR3 reads CASSATGTITDTQYF. The CDR3 region has the DNA TGTGCCAGCAGCGCAACCGGGACTATCACAGATACGCAGTATTTT.

The V gene is TRBV6-5, the J gene TRBJ2-2; TRBD2 matches 10 bases. Germline V gene data show CDR1 as MNHEY and CDR2 as SVGAGI. After removal of 0 bases from V and 5 bases from J, the junction contained 3 bases not matched to a gene. The CDR3 has 16 residues. The CDR3 nucleotides are TGTGCCAGCAGTTACTCGTCTAGCGGGGGTACCGGGGAGCTGTTTTTT. It specifies CASSYSSSGGTGELFF.

V gene TRBV19 combines with J gene TRBJ1-4; 8 bases match TRBD1. Trimming removed 5 bases from V and 10 bases from J; junction bases left unmatched: 9. Germline V gene data show CDR1 as LNHDA and CDR2 as SQIVND (reference sequence). The CDR3 consists of 14 residues. The CDR3 reads CASSGGTGGAKLFF. The CDR3 nucleotides read TGTGCCAGTAGTGGAGGGACAGGCGGGGCAAAACTGTTTTTT.

The genes are TRBV2 and TRBJ2-5; D possibly corresponds to TRBD1 (5 bases). Germline CDR1 and CDR2: SNHLY and FYNNEI. This CDR3 is built from 12 residues. The V end was cut by 4 bases, the J end by 7 bases, with 10 bases between. CDR3 region: CASSGTTGTQYF. CDR3 DNA sequence: TGTGCCAGCAGTGGGACAACGGGGACCCAGTACTTC.

The rearrangement uses TRBV7-9 and TRBJ2-7, with TRBD1 identical over 8 bases. This CDR3 has 15 amino acids. The V segment lost 4 bases and the J segment 4 bases; nucleotides outside the gene matches: 9. Germline assignment: CDR1 SEHNR and CDR2 FQNEAQ (reference sequence). Here the CDR3 reads CASSSRQGPSYEQYF. CDR3 DNA: TGTGCCAGCAGCTCAAGACAGGGGCCATCATACGAGCAGTACTTC.